This T cell receptor (beta chain) is from a study of blood T cell repertoires in COVID-19. Worth noting for this clone: This CDR3 is also generated by other DNA sequences in the sample.

Sequencing was performed with immunoSEQ multiplex PCR; in TCRdb, only in-frame clones are kept and a portion is missing. The sample includes 250,000 to 300,000 clones, around 84% of them seen just once. V was pared by 4 bases and J by 4 bases, with 7 bases of the junction left unmatched. Germline V gives CDR1 KGHDR, CDR2 SFDVKD. The CDR3 runs 15 residues. The clonotype comes from a woman between 45 and 65 years old who had been exposed to COVID-19. This chain links TRBV24-1 with TRBJ2-7; 9 bases are a match to TRBD1. Sequenced material: PBMCs or T cells enriched from blood (not recorded which). This chain's CDR3 is CATSDPGQGIYEQYF. The DNA of the CDR3 is TGTGCCACCAGTGACCCGGGACAGGGTATATACGAGCAGTACTTC.